Below, 10 T cell receptor beta chains from the same sample are listed, as sequenced in a study of shared clonotypes between healthy human individuals. The protocol was immunoSEQ multiplex PCR, while the TCRdb copy is restricted to in-frame clones and leaves out a portion. The top ten clones hold 1.5% to 2% of a sample with around 1.9 million clones, under 95% of them seen once. Naive CD8 populations comprised CD45RO-negative cells positively selected for CCR7, excluding terminally differentiated effector memory CD45RA+ cells. Sequencing used naive CD8+ T cells from PBMCs. These receptors were obtained from a man younger than 35 in good health. Some clones in this sample may be carry-over from other donors' samples.

This chain connects TRBV28 to TRBJ1-2, with 11 positions matching TRBD1. The ends lost 5 bases at V and 0 bases at J; junction bases unmatched: 8. The CDR3 length is 17 residues. Germline lookup yields CDR1 MDHEN and CDR2 SYDVKM. DNA for the CDR3: TGTGCCAGCAGTCTCGGGACAGGGGGAACTTCTAACTATGGCTACACCTTC. Protein: CASSLGTGGTSNYGYTF.

V is TRBV5-8 and J is TRBJ2-7, with a tentative D call TRBD1 (6 bases). The germline CDR1 and CDR2 sequences are SGHTS and YDEGEE. This CDR3 spans 14 amino acids. Trimming left V 5 bases short and J 5 bases short, with 17 bases between. CDR3 nucleotides: TGTGCCAGCAGGTATACAGGGCTGTTGGACGAGCAGTACTTC. It codes for CASRYTGLLDEQYF. Supplemented by reference TRBV5-8 and TRBJ2-7, the full variable domain reads EAGVTQSPTHLIKTRGQQATLRCSPISGHTSVYWYQQALGLGLQFLLWYDEGEERNRGNFPPRFSGRQFPNYSSELNVNALELEDSALYLCASRYTGLLDEQYFGPGTRLTVT.

The rearrangement links TRBV5-6 to TRBJ2-3; 9 bases are a match to TRBD2. The germline gives CDR1 SGHDT, CDR2 YYEEEE. This CDR3 has 18 residues. After removal of 2 bases from V and 0 bases from J, the junction contained 10 bases not matched to a gene. CDR3 region: CASSFPLWREGSTDTQYF. CDR3 sequence (DNA): TGTGCCAGCAGCTTTCCCCTTTGGCGGGAGGGAAGCACAGATACGCAGTATTTT.

V gene TRBV6-5 combines with J gene TRBJ2-7; 8 positions match TRBD2. The length of the CDR3 is 13 residues. The V and J ends lost 10 bases and 1 base, in that order; junction bases with no gene match: 6. Germline CDR1 is MNHEY and CDR2 is SVGAGI. Here the CDR3 reads CATLSGSSYEQYF. In DNA form, the CDR3 reads TGTGCCACCCTGAGCGGGAGTTCCTACGAGCAGTACTTC.

This clone appeared a single time. The V call is TRBV11-2, the J call TRBJ2-2, with a possible D match to TRBD1 (5 bases). Trimming shortened V by 1 base and J by 5 bases, and 14 bases separated the two germline ends. This CDR3 region has 16 residues. Germline V gene data show CDR1 as SGHAT and CDR2 as FQNNGV. CDR3 region: CASSLARRDGTGELFF. The CDR3 DNA follows: TGTGCCAGCAGCTTAGCGCGCAGGGATGGGACCGGGGAGCTGTTTTTT.

The chain recombines TRBV14 with TRBJ2-7; D is undetermined. CDR1 is SGHDN, CDR2 FVKESK, per germline. The CDR3 covers 13 residues. Trimming removed 1 base from V and 7 bases from J, with 11 bases in between. The DNA for the CDR3 is TGTGCCAGCAGCCAAGTTAGGGTTGGAGAGCAGTACTTC. Encoded protein: CASSQVRVGEQYF.

In this sample, this clone turned up once. Written as DNA, the CDR3 is TGTGCCAGCAGTTTATCGGCCGGGACAGGGCTTCACGAGCAGTACTTC. Translating gives CASSLSAGTGLHEQYF. This chain uses TRBV27 with TRBJ2-7; 9 nucleotides match TRBD1. The CDR3 sequence is 16 residues long. Germline CDR1 is MNHEY and CDR2 is SMNVEV (reference sequence). Trimming cost V 0 bases and J 5 bases; bases outside gene matches: 8.

The gene calls are TRBV28 and TRBJ2-5, with 8 bases aligning to TRBD1. CDR3 size: 14 residues. Germline V CDR1 and CDR2: MDHEN, SYDVKM. Unmatched junction bases numbered 8, after V lost 6 bases and J lost 5 bases. In DNA, the CDR3 is TGTGCCAGCAGGGTGCAGGGGGCAGGGGAGACCCAGTACTTC. Its protein product is CASRVQGAGETQYF.

The rearrangement joins TRBV19 to TRBJ2-3; D call uncertain. Per germline, CDR1 LNHDA and CDR2 SQIVND (reference sequence). The CDR3 has 12 residues. V lost 3 bases to trimming and J lost 13 bases, with 14 bases between them. CDR3 sequence: CASSMDPTPEYF. CDR3 in DNA: TGTGCCAGTAGTATGGACCCAACCCCAGAGTATTTT.

The chain has TRBV29-1 and TRBJ2-3, with 13 bases identical to TRBD2. The trim removed 5 bases at V and 3 bases at J, leaving 14 bases unmatched. The CDR3 is 18 residues long. CDR1 and CDR2 (germline): SQVTM, ANQGSEA. The CDR3 region is CSVKRTSGRDTSTDTQYF. The CDR3 region has the DNA TGCAGCGTTAAAAGGACTAGCGGGAGAGACACCTCAACAGATACGCAGTATTTT.